This T cell receptor (beta chain) was sequenced during a study of beta chain features in type 1 diabetes. cDNA synthesis used the whole RNA isolate, giving expressed TCRB sequences. Some clones are missing from TCRdb's copy, which holds only in-frame ones; the method was immunoSEQ multiplex PCR. The sample carries around 650,000 clones, around 12% recorded once. Sampling consisted of one heparinised blood draw per donor, averaging roughly 110 mL. Each of the CD4+ naive, central memory, regulatory and stem cell-like memory populations was sorted via CD45RO/CCR7/CD25/CD127/CD95/CD27. J gave up 4 bases and V 5 bases, and 5 bases lay outside the gene matches. The CDR3 runs 14 residues. Per the germline V gene, CDR1 is SGHTA and CDR2 is FQGTGA. Study conclusions and caveats: Shorter TCRB CDR3s, moderately but significantly so, were found in Type 1 diabetes patients in all four CD4+ subsets. TCRB repertoires of naive, central memory and Treg cells appeared more similar among patients than among healthy donors. A possible short-template PCR bias applies equally to patients and controls.

As to this clone: Its antigen is as yet unknown.

This rearrangement joins TRBV7-3 to TRBJ1-2; 9 nucleotides match TRBD1. This TCR derives from a man between 25 and 39 years old with type 1 diabetes. The sequencing sample was made of naive CD4+ T cells from blood. As DNA, the CDR3 is TGTGCCAGCAGCCCGGGACAGGGAGGCTATGGCTACACCTTC. This codes for CASSPGQGGYGYTF.